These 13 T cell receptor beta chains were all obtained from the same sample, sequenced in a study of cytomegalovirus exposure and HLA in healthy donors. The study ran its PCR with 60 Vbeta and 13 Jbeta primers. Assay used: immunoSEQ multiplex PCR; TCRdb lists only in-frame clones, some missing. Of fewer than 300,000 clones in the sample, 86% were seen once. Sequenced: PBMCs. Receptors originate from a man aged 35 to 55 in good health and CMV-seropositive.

CDR3 sequence: CAWTKTVPGGYTF. The CDR3 DNA reads as TGTGCCTGGACCAAAACAGTACCGGGGGGCTACACCTTC. The V and J genes are TRBV30 and TRBJ1-2; no definite D call. Per germline, CDR1 GTSNPN and CDR2 SVGIG (reference sequence). The V end lost 4 bases, the J end lost 8 bases, and 17 bases lay between the germline ends. The CDR3 runs 13 residues.

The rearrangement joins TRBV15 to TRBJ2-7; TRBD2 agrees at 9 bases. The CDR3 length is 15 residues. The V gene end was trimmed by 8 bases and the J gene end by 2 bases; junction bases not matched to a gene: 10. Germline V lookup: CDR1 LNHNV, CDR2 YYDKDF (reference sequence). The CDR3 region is CATGGRTSEPYEQYF. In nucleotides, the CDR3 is TGTGCCACCGGGGGAAGGACTAGCGAGCCCTACGAGCAGTACTTC.

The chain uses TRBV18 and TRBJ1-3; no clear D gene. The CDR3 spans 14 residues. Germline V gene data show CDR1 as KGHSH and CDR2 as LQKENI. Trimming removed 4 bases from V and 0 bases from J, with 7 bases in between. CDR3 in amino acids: CASSQLDSGNTIYF. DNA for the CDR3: TGTGCCAGCTCACAACTAGACTCTGGAAACACCATATATTTT.

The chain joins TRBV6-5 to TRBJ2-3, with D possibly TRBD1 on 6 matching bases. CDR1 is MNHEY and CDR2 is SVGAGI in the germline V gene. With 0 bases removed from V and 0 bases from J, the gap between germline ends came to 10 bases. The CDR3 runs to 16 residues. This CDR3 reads CASSYSAGASTDTQYF. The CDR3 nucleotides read TGTGCCAGCAGTTACTCGGCAGGGGCTAGCACAGATACGCAGTATTTT.

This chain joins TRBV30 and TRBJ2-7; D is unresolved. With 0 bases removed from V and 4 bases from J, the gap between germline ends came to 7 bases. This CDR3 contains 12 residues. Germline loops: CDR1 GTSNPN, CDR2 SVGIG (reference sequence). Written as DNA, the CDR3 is TGTGCCTGGAGTGTATTCCCATACGAGCAGTACTTC. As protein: CAWSVFPYEQYF.

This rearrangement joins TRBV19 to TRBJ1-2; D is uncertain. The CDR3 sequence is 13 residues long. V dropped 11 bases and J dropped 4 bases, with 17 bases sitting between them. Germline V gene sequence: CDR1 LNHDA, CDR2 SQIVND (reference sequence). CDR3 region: CAGRTPGGYGYTF. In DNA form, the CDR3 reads TGTGCCGGGAGAACTCCCGGCGGCTATGGCTACACCTTC.

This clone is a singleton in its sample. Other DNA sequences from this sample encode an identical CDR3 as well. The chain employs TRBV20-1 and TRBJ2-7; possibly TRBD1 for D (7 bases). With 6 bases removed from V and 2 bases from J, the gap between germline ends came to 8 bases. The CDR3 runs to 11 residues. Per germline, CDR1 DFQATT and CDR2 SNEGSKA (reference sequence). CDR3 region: CSARGAYEQYF. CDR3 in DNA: TGCAGTGCCAGGGGGGCCTACGAGCAGTACTTC.

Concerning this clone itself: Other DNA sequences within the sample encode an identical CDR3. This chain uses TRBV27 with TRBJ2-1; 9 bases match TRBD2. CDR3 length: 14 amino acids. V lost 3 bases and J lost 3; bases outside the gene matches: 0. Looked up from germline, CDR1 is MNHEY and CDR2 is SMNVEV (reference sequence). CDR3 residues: CASSLTSGYNEQFF. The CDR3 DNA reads TGTGCCAGCAGTTTGACTAGCGGCTACAATGAGCAGTTCTTC.

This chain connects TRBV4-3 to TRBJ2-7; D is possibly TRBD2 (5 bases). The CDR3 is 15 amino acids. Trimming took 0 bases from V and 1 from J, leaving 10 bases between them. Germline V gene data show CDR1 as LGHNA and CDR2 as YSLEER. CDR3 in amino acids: CASSQDRDFSYEQYF. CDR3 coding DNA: TGCGCCAGCAGCCAAGATCGGGATTTTTCCTACGAGCAGTACTTC.

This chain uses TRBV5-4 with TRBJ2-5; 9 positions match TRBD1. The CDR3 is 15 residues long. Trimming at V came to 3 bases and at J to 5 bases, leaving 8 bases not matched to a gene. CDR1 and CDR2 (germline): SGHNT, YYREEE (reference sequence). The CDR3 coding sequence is TGTGCCAGCAGCTCGATGGGACAGGGTTGGGAGACCCAGTACTTC. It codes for CASSSMGQGWETQYF.

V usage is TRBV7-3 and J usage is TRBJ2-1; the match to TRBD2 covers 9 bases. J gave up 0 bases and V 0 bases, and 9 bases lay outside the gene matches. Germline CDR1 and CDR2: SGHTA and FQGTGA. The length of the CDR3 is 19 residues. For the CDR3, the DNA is TGTGCCAGCAGCTTAACGGTGGCTAGCGGGGCGAGCTCCTACAATGAGCAGTTCTTC. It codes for CASSLTVASGASSYNEQFF.

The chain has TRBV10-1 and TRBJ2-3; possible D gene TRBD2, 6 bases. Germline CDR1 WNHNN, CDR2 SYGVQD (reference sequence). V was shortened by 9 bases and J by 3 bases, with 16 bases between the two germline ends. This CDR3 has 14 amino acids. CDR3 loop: CARPPGTQTDTQYF. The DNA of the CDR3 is TGCGCCAGACCCCCCGGGACTCAAACAGATACGCAGTATTTT.

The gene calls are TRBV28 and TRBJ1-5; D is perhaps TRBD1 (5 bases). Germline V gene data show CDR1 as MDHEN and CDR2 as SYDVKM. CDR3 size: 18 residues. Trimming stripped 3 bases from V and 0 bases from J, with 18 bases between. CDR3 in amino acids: CASSLKLGGEISNQPQHF. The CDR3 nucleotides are TGTGCCAGCAGTTTGAAGTTAGGAGGGGAGATTAGCAATCAGCCCCAGCATTTT.